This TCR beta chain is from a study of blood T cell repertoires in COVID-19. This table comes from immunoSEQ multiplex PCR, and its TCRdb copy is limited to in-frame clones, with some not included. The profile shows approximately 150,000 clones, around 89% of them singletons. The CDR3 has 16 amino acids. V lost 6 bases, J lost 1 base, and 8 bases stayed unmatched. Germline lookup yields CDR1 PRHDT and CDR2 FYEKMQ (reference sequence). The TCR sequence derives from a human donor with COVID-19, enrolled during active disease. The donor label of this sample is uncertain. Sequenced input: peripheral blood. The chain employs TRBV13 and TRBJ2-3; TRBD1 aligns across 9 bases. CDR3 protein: CASSPGQGRGTDTQYF. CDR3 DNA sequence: TGTGCCAGCAGTCCGGGACAGGGCCGAGGCACAGATACGCAGTATTTT.